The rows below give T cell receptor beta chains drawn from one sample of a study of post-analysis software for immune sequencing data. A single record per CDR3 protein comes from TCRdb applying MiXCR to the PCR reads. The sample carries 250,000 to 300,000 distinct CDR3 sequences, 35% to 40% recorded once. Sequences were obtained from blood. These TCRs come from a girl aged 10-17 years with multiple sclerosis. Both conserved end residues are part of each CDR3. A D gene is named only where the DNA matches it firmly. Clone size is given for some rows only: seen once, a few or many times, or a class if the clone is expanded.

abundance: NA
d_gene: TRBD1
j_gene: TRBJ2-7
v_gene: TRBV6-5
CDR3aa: CASSYSQGATDEQYF
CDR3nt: TGTGCCAGCAGTTACTCGCAGGGGGCAACCGACGAGCAGTACTTC

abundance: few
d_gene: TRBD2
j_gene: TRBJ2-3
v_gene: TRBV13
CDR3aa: CASSSIAGETLDTQYF
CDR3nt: TGTGCCAGCAGCTCCATAGCGGGAGAGACTTTGGATACGCAGTATTTT

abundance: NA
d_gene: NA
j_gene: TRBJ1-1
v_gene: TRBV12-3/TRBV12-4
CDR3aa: CASSFGRGEAFF
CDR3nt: TGTGCCAGCAGTTTTGGGAGGGGGGAGGCTTTCTTT

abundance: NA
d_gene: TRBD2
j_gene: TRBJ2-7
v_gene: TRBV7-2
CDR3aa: CASSIRTSRQYF
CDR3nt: TGTGCCAGCAGCATTCGGACTAGCAGGCAGTACTTC

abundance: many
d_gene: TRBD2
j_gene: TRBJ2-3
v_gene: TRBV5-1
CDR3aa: CASSAGLAGTTDTQYF
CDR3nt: TGCGCCAGCAGCGCTGGACTAGCGGGGACCACAGATACGCAGTATTTT

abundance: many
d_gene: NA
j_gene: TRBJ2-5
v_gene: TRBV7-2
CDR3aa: CASSREGETQYF
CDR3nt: TGTGCCAGCAGTCGCGAAGGGGAGACCCAGTACTTC

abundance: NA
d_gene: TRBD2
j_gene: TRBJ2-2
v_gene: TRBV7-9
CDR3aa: CASNKREIAGELFF
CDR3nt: TGTGCCAGCAACAAGCGGGAAATCGCCGGGGAGCTGTTTTTT

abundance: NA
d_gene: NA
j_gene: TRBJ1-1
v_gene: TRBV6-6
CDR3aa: CASSYSNPRETEAFF
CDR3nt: TGTGCCAGCAGTTACTCGAATCCCCGGGAGACTGAAGCTTTCTTT

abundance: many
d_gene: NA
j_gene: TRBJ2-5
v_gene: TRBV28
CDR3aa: CASRSGTVQETQYF
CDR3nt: TGTGCCAGCAGAAGCGGGACAGTCCAAGAGACCCAGTACTTC

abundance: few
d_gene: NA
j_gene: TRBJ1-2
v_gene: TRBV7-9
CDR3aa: CASSLTSAYGYTF
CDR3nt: TGTGCCAGCAGCTTAACCTCGGCCTATGGCTACACCTTC

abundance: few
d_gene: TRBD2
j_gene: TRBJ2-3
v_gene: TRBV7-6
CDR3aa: CASSSSRGRPGDTQYF
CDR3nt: TGTGCCAGCAGCTCAAGTCGCGGGAGGCCGGGAGATACGCAGTATTTT

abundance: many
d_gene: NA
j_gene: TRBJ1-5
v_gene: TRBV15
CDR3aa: CATSRAGQNNQPQHF
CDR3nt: TGTGCCACCAGCAGAGCTGGACAGAACAATCAGCCCCAGCATTTT

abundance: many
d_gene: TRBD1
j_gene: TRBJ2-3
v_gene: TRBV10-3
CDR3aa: CAISGGDSGTDTQYF
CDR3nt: TGTGCCATCAGTGGTGGGGACAGCGGCACAGATACGCAGTATTTT

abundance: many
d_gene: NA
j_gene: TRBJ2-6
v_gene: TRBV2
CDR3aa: CASSGDAHSGANVLTF
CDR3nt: TGTGCCAGCAGTGGGGACGCCCACTCTGGGGCCAACGTCCTGACTTTC

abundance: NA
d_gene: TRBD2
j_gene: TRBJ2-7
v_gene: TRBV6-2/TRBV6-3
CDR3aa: CASSSGIRPQYF
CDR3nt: TGTGCCAGCAGTAGCGGGATTCGACCTCAGTACTTC

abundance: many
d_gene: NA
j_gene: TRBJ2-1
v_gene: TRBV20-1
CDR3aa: CSASRTSNEQFF
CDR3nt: TGCAGTGCTAGCAGGACTTCGAATGAGCAGTTCTTC

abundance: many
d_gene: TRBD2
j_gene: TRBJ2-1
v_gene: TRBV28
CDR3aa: CASRGDYLTNEQFF
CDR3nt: TGTGCCAGCAGAGGGGACTACCTGACCAATGAGCAGTTCTTC

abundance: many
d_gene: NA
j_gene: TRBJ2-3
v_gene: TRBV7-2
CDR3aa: CASTSVGAGSTTQYF
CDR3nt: TGTGCCAGCACCTCCGTGGGGGCGGGATCCACTACGCAGTATTTT

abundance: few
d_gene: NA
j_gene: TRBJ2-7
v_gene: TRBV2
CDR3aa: CASSERIQPEQYF
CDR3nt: TGTGCCAGCAGTGAACGTATCCAACCGGAGCAGTACTTC

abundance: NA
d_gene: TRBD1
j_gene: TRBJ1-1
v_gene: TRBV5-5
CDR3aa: CASTGGSGHTEAFF
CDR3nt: TGTGCCAGTACAGGGGGCAGTGGGCACACTGAAGCTTTCTTT

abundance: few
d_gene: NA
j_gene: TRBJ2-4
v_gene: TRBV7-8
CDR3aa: CASSLVGPENIQYF
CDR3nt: TGTGCCAGCAGCTTAGTTGGACCGGAAAACATTCAGTACTTC

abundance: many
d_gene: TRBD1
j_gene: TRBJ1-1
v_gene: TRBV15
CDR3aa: CATSGTVMNTEAFF
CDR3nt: TGTGCCACCAGCGGGACAGTGATGAACACTGAAGCTTTCTTT

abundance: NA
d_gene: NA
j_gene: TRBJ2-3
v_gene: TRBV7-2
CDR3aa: CASSYPGAADTQYF
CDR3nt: TGTGCCAGCAGTTACCCCGGGGCCGCAGATACGCAGTATTTT